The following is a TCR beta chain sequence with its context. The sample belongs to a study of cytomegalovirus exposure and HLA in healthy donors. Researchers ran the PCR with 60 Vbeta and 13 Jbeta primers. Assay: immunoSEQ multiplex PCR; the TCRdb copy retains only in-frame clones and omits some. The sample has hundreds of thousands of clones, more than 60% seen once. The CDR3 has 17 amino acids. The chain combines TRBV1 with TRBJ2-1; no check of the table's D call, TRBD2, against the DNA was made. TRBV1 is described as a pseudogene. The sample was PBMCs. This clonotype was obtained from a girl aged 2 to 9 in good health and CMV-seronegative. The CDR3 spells CTSSQAPGLAGSNEQFF. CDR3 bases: TGCACCAGCAGCCAAGCCCCGGGACTAGCGGGAAGCAATGAGCAGTTCTTC.